One and the same sample provided the 21 T cell receptor beta chains below, sequenced in a study of beta chain features in type 1 diabetes. The study reverse transcribed the entire isolated RNA, so it sequenced expressed TCRB transcripts. Using immunoSEQ multiplex PCR, the repertoire was profiled, and TCRdb retains in-frame clones only, with some absent. The table has under 500,000 clones, 30% seen once. The sample was naive CD4+ T cells from blood. The receptors were gathered from a man between 18 and 35 years old in good health.

The chain carries TRBV28 and TRBJ1-2; D is unclear. The CDR3 extends over 13 amino acids. Trimming removed 3 bases at V and 4 bases at J, with 9 bases between. The germline V gene has CDR1 MDHEN and CDR2 SYDVKM. The CDR3 nucleotides read TGTGCCAGCAGTTTCAGCGATCGCTATGGCTACACCTTC. It yields the protein CASSFSDRYGYTF.

This clone was seen a handful of times. The chain is built from TRBV7-9 and TRBJ2-1; TRBD1 agrees at 7 bases. The CDR3 spans 15 residues. Germline-derived CDR1 and CDR2 are SEHNR and FQNEAQ (reference sequence). V was pared by 1 base and J by 3 bases, with 3 bases of the junction left unmatched. The CDR3 DNA sequence: TGTGCCAGCAGCTTAGGTGGGACAGACTACAATGAGCAGTTCTTC. As protein: CASSLGGTDYNEQFF.

The gene calls are TRBV11-2 and TRBJ2-5; D possibly corresponds to TRBD2 (6 bases). Germline CDR1 SGHAT, CDR2 FQNNGV. This CDR3 is built from 15 residues. Trimming took off 6 bases at V and 2 bases at J, with 16 bases between the two ends. CDR3 amino acids: CASRPLFSGQETQYF. In DNA, the CDR3 is TGTGCCAGCAGGCCCCTGTTTAGCGGACAAGAGACCCAGTACTTC.

The gene calls are TRBV4-1 and TRBJ2-6; D perhaps matches TRBD2 (6 bases). CDR1 is MGHRA, CDR2 YSYEKL, per germline. The CDR3 runs 16 residues. Trimming pared 0 bases from V and 11 bases from J, leaving 17 bases between. CDR3 loop: CASSQEPSMASDVLTF. The CDR3 region has the DNA TGCGCCAGCAGCCAAGAACCCTCAATGGCTAGCGACGTCCTGACTTTC.

Here the CDR3 reads CASSLGLRATQYF. The DNA for the CDR3 is TGTGCCAGCAGTTTGGGTTTACGTGCGACCCAGTACTTC. The gene calls are TRBV27 and TRBJ2-5; D not certain. V lost 3 bases, J lost 7 bases, and 12 bases lay in between. CDR1 is MNHEY, CDR2 SMNVEV, per germline (reference sequence). The CDR3 contains 13 residues.

CDR3 DNA sequence: TGTGCCAGCAGCCCCCTGGGGGGACGGGGGTACTACGAGCAGTACTTC. Translating gives CASSPLGGRGYYEQYF. J is TRBJ2-7 and V is TRBV7-6, with D possibly matching TRBD2 (6 bases). Looked up from germline, CDR1 is SGHVS and CDR2 is FNYEAQ. V lost 5 bases and J lost 3, with 20 bases in between. This CDR3 has 16 residues. The entire variable domain, with the rest obtained from reference TRBV7-6 and TRBJ2-7, is as follows: GAGVSQSPRYKVTKRGQDVALRCDPISGHVSLYWYRQALGQGPEFLTYFNYEAQQDKSGLPNDRFSAERPEGSISTLTIQRTEQRDSAMYRCASSPLGGRGYYEQYFGPGTRLTVT.

The chain carries TRBV14 and TRBJ2-1; D is undetermined. The CDR3 is made up of 15 amino acids. Trimming stripped 5 bases from V and 2 bases from J, with 13 bases between. The germline CDR1 and CDR2 sequences are SGHDN and FVKESK. The CDR3 DNA follows: TGTGCCAGCAGCTTCTACGGGTTCGCCTACAATGAGCAGTTCTTC. As protein: CASSFYGFAYNEQFF.

CDR3 coding DNA: TGTGCCAGCAGCTCGACAGTCACTGAAGCTTTCTTT. Translated, it gives CASSSTVTEAFF. This chain links TRBV7-9 with TRBJ1-1, with D possibly matching TRBD1 (5 bases). Trimming removed 4 bases from V and 4 bases from J, with 7 bases in between. Germline lookup yields CDR1 SEHNR and CDR2 FQNEAQ (reference sequence). The CDR3 consists of 12 residues.

The V call is TRBV6-1, the J call TRBJ2-1; D might be TRBD2 (6 bases). This CDR3 region has 16 residues. Trimming left V 3 bases short and J 0 bases short, with 12 bases between. Looked up from germline, CDR1 is MNHNS and CDR2 is SASEGT. The chain's CDR3 is CASSDLAPSSYNEQFF. CDR3 DNA: TGTGCCAGCAGTGACCTAGCGCCGAGCTCCTACAATGAGCAGTTCTTC.

V and J are TRBV12-2 and TRBJ2-4; the table assigns TRBD1, which was not confirmed against the DNA. TRBV12-2 is given as a pseudogene. The CDR3 is made up of 16 amino acids. The CDR3 sequence: CASRLAAGQVGNIQYF. The CDR3 DNA is TGTGCAAGTCGCTTAGCGGCGGGACAGGTTGGGAACATTCAGTACTTC.

V usage is TRBV29-1 and J usage is TRBJ1-1, with D unclear. Trimming took 3 bases from V and 3 from J, leaving 11 bases between them. This CDR3 contains 13 residues. CDR1 SQVTM and CDR2 ANQGSEA come from the germline V gene. Here the CDR3 reads CSVDGAGDTEAFF. The CDR3 bases are TGCAGCGTTGATGGAGCTGGGGACACTGAAGCTTTCTTT.

This clone was recorded a few times. V gene TRBV2 combines with J gene TRBJ2-2, with D unresolved. The CDR3 is 14 residues long. In germline, CDR1 is SNHLY, CDR2 FYNNEI. V was shortened by 2 bases and J by 7 bases, with 11 bases between the two germline ends. As DNA, the CDR3 is TGTGCCAGCAGTGAATCTTCGCGCCGCGGGGAGCTGTTTTTT. Translating gives CASSESSRRGELFF.

The chain employs TRBV30 and TRBJ1-2; D is ambiguous. The germline V and J ends were trimmed by 0 bases and 12 bases, with 14 bases remaining between them. The CDR3 runs to 12 residues. CDR1 GTSNPN and CDR2 SVGIG come from the germline V gene (reference sequence). CDR3 sequence: CAWSVQRSGNTF. CDR3 coding DNA: TGTGCCTGGAGTGTACAAAGGAGCGGCAACACCTTC.

This chain connects TRBV5-4 to TRBJ2-1, with 10 bases matching TRBD2. V shed 3 bases and J 4 bases; nucleotides not matched to a gene: 4. This CDR3 is built from 15 residues. CDR1 is SGHNT and CDR2 is YYREEE in the germline V gene (reference sequence). CDR3 loop: CASSSGLAYYNEQFF. In DNA form, the CDR3 reads TGTGCCAGCAGCTCGGGACTAGCGTATTACAATGAGCAGTTCTTC.

The chain employs TRBV7-2 and TRBJ2-7, with TRBD1 identical over 7 bases. The germline CDR1 and CDR2 sequences are SGHTA and FQGNSA. The V gene end was trimmed by 5 bases and the J gene end by 3 bases; junction bases not matched to a gene: 7. The CDR3 sequence is 14 residues long. The CDR3 sequence is CASSLDRSIYEQYF. CDR3 sequence (DNA): TGTGCCAGCAGCCTGGACAGGAGCATCTACGAGCAGTACTTC.

The J gene is TRBJ2-1, the V gene TRBV5-1; D gene uncertain. Germline V gene sequence: CDR1 SGHRS, CDR2 YFSETQ. V was trimmed by 4 bases and J by 0 bases, leaving 11 bases between them. The CDR3 extends over 15 amino acids. CDR3 sequence: CASSPSRSSYNEQFF. The CDR3 DNA reads TGCGCCAGCAGCCCCTCGCGGAGCTCCTACAATGAGCAGTTCTTC.

The chain links TRBV6-5 to TRBJ2-7; D remains ambiguous. The V gene lost 0 bases and the J gene lost 2 bases, with 14 bases spanning the gap. Germline CDR1 is MNHEY and CDR2 is SVGAGI. CDR3 length: 16 residues. CDR3 DNA: TGTGCCAGCAGTTACTCCTCCGGTCGGAGCCCCTACGAGCAGTACTTC. Amino acid sequence: CASSYSSGRSPYEQYF.

CDR3 region: CSAGGTRLYEQYF. The CDR3 bases are TGCAGCGCGGGCGGGACTAGGCTCTACGAGCAGTACTTC. V usage is TRBV29-1 and J usage is TRBJ2-7, with 8 positions matching TRBD2. The V segment lost 7 bases and the J segment 3 bases; nucleotides outside the gene matches: 8. Germline CDR1 reads SQVTM; CDR2 reads ANQGSEA. The CDR3 length is 13 residues.

The table lists this clone with a few counts. The chain carries TRBV18 and TRBJ2-7; 10 nucleotides agree with TRBD1. V shed 6 bases and J 2 bases; nucleotides not matched to a gene: 7. Germline-derived CDR1 and CDR2 are KGHSH and LQKENI. CDR3 length: 15 amino acids. CDR3 sequence: CASSPGTGVTYEQYF. For the CDR3, the DNA is TGTGCCAGCTCCCCTGGGACAGGGGTCACCTACGAGCAGTACTTC.

The chain has TRBV29-1 and TRBJ1-1; possible D gene TRBD1, 5 bases. Trimming removed 4 bases from V and 1 base from J, with 10 bases in between. In germline, CDR1 is SQVTM, CDR2 ANQGSEA. The CDR3 extends over 13 amino acids. The chain's CDR3 is CSVVRAANTEAFF. CDR3 DNA: TGCAGCGTTGTCAGGGCGGCGAACACTGAAGCTTTCTTT.

The chain carries TRBV28 and TRBJ2-3, with unresolved D. Germline CDR1 MDHEN, CDR2 SYDVKM. This CDR3 region has 13 residues. V dropped 6 bases and J dropped 13 bases, with 20 bases sitting between them. The CDR3 spells CASSPDRPASEYF. The CDR3, as DNA: TGTGCCAGCAGCCCCGACCGACCCGCTTCGGAGTATTTT.